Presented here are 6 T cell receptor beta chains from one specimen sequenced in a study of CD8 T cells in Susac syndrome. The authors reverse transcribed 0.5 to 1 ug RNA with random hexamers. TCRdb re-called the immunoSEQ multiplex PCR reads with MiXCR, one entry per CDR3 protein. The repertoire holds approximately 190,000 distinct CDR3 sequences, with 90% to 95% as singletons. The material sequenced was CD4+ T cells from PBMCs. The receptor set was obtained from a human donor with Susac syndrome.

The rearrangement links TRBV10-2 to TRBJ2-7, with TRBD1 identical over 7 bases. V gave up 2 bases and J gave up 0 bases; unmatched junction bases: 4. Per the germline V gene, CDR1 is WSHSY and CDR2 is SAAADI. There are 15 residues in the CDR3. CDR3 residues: CASSEVTGSSYEQYF. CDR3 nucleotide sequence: TGCGCCAGCAGTGAGGTGACAGGGAGCTCCTACGAGCAGTACTTC.

CDR3 loop: CASSPGGGRYGYTF. CDR3 sequence (DNA): TGCGCCAGCAGCCCAGGGGGGGGTCGGTATGGCTACACCTTC. The chain combines TRBV4-1 with TRBJ1-2, with 7 bases fitting TRBD1. The germline gives CDR1 MGHRA, CDR2 YSYEKL. Trimming at V came to 4 bases and at J to 5 bases, leaving 7 bases not matched to a gene. This CDR3 spans 14 amino acids.

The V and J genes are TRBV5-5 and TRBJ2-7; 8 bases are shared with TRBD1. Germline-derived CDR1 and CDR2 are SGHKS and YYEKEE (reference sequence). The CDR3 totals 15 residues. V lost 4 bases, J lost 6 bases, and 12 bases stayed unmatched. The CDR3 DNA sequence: TGTGCCAGCAGCCCACTCGGGACAGGCCGCTCCGAGCAGTACTTC. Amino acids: CASSPLGTGRSEQYF.

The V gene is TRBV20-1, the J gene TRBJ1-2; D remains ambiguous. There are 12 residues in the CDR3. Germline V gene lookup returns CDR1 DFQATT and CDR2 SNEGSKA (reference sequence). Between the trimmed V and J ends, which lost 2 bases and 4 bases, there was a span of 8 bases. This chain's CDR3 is CSARNEGYGYTF. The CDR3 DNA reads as TGCAGTGCTAGAAACGAGGGCTATGGCTACACCTTC.

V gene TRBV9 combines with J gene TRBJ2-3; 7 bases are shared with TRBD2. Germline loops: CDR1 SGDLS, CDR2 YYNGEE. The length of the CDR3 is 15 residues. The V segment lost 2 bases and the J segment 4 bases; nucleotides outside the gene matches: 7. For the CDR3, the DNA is TGTGCCAGCAGCGTCCAGCGGGAATTGCCAGATACGCAGTATTTT. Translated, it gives CASSVQRELPDTQYF.

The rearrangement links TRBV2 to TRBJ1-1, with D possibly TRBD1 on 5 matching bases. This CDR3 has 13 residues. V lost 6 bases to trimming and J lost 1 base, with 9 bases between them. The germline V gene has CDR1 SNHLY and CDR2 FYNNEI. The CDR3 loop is CASSRTTNTEAFF. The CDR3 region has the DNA TGTGCCAGCAGCAGGACAACGAACACTGAAGCTTTCTTT.